This TCR beta chain was found in a study of T-cell memory formation after mild COVID-19. Study-wide findings and caveats: Contracting CD4+ clones were located mainly in CM and EM, and CD8+ clones in EMRA.

In TCRdb, the 5' RACE reads were re-called with MiXCR into one record per CDR3 protein. In the table there are more than 350,000 distinct CDR3 sequences, about 21% of which are singletons. This clonotype was seen ten or more times. Its antigen remains unknown. The CDR3 has 17 residues. Germline V gene sequence: CDR1 DFQATT, CDR2 SNEGSKA (reference sequence). V gave up 3 bases and J gave up 0 bases; unmatched junction bases: 10. This TCR was recovered from an adult woman who had mild COVID-19 (a few samples of this study predate the infection). Cell type and time point are not known. This chain uses TRBV20-1 with TRBJ2-7; 11 bases agree with TRBD1. Sequencing was performed on PBMCs or a T cell subset sorted from them (not recorded which). CDR3 nucleotides: TGCAGTGCTAGGGCCGGGACAGGGGGACGATTCTCCTACGAGCAGTACTTC. It is translated as CSARAGTGGRFSYEQYF.